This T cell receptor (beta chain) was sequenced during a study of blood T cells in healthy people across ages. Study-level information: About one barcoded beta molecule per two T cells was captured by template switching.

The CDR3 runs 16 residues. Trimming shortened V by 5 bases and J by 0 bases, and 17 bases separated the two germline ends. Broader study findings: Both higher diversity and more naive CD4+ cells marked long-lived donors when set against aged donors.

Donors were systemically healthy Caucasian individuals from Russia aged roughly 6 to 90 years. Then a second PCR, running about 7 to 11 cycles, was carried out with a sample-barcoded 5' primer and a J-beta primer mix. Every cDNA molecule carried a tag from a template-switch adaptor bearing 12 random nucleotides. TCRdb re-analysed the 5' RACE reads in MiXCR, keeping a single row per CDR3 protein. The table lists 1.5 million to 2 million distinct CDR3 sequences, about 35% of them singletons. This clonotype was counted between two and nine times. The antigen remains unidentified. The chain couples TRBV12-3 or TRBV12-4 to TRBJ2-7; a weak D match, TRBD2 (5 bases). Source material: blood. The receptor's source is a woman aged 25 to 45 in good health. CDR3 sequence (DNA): TGTGCCAGCAGTCCTCTTGGGAGCACCCTCTCCTACGAGCAGTACTTC. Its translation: CASSPLGSTLSYEQYF.